This T cell receptor beta chain was sequenced for a study of blood T cells in healthy people across ages. Whole-study context: Template-switching capture recovered about one barcoded beta molecule per two T cells. Overall study results and limits: Researchers report that TCR beta diversity correlated strongly with naive T cell percentage. Bulk PBMC profiling left naive and antigen-experienced comparisons inconclusive.

The V gene lost 7 bases and the J gene lost 3 bases, with 15 bases spanning the gap. The germline CDR1 and CDR2 sequences are MDHEN and SYDVKM. CDR3 length: 14 residues. This clonotype was recorded a few times. The antigen is not known. Using a J-beta primer mix together with a sample-barcoded 5' primer, a second PCR was run for roughly 6 to 11 cycles. TCRdb used MiXCR to reprocess the 5' RACE reads, holding one entry per CDR3 protein. The repertoire holds about 500,000 distinct CDR3 sequences, approximately 25% seen once, with roughly 9% in the top ten. This sample also appeared in a second study, on T cells of mothers and their children.

This clonotype was obtained from a boy aged 10-17 years in good health. The chain combines TRBV28 with TRBJ2-5, with D possibly being TRBD1 (5 bases). Material: blood. The CDR3 DNA reads TGTGCCAGCACCCCTGCCGACAGCAAAGAGACCCAGTACTTC. It is translated as CASTPADSKETQYF.